This T cell receptor beta chain came from a study of CD8+CD57+ T cells in acquired aplastic anemia. The TCR beta profiling, which covered VDJ combination and CDR3 sequence, was carried out using genomic DNA as the template. One entry per CDR3 protein results from TCRdb running MiXCR on the reads. Of hundreds of thousands of distinct CDR3 sequences in the sample, 82% are singletons; the top ten hold roughly two fifths. Patients sequenced had flow cytometry evidence of CD8+CD57+ cell expansion. Germline V gives CDR1 LNHNV, CDR2 YYDKDF (reference sequence). This CDR3 is 14 amino acids long. This clonotype was counted once. Its antigen is not known. Likely a read error: the CDR3 ends without its conserved phenylalanine or tryptophan. Points from the study as a whole: Between patients and controls, roughly 29 CD8+ CDR3 sequences were found in common.

The clonotype comes from a human donor with aplastic anemia. Material for sequencing was sorted CD4+, CD8+, or CD8+CD57+ T cells (not recorded which) from PBMCs. The chain combines TRBV15 with TRBJ2-7; D possibly corresponds to TRBD2 (5 bases). CDR3 nucleotides: TGTGTCACCAGCGGCCCGGGCCTAGCCTACGAGCAGTACCTC. Its protein is CVTSGPGLAYEQYL.